Listed below are T cell receptor beta chains from one sample, sequenced in a study of tumor-infiltrating lymphocytes in glioblastoma multiforme. TCRdb re-called the multiplex PCR reads through MiXCR, storing one row per CDR3 protein. The data contain around 15,000 distinct CDR3 sequences, 65% to 85% of them singletons. Sequenced sample: brain tumor tissue. These receptors came from a male donor with glioblastoma. CDR3s include the opening cysteine and the closing phenylalanine or tryptophan. D genes are given only for firm matches. Only some rows state a clone size, as once, few, many or a class for expanded clones.

V gene	D gene	J gene	clone size	CDR3 protein	CDR3 DNA
TRBV20-1	NA	TRBJ1-6	NA	CSARGWGSVNSPPHF	TGCAGTGCTAGAGGGTGGGGTTCCGTGAATTCACCCCCCCACTTC
TRBV20-1	TRBD1	TRBJ2-1	NA	CSARRTGGNEQFF	TGCAGTGCTAGACGGACAGGGGGCAATGAGCAGTTCTTC
TRBV11-2	NA	TRBJ2-2	NA	CASTPRQGDGTRELFF	TGTGCCAGCACCCCCCGACAAGGCGATGGCACCAGGGAGCTCTTTTTT
TRBV7-9	TRBD1	TRBJ1-1	NA	CANSLTGGYTQAFF	TGTGCCAACAGCCTAACAGGGGGTTACACTCAAGCTTTCTTT
TRBV13	TRBD2	TRBJ2-7	NA	CASSSTAGVESGEQYF	TGTGCCAGCAGCTCCACGGCGGGAGTGGAGTCGGGCGAGCAGTACTTC
TRBV20-1	NA	TRBJ2-5	NA	CSVREGSRGAGTQYF	TGCAGTGTTAGAGAAGGTTCCAGGGGGGCAGGTACCCAGTACTTC
TRBV20-1	NA	TRBJ1-5	NA	CSAREQTGSKPQHF	TGCAGTGCTAGAGAACAGACAGGTTCCAAGCCCCAGCATTTT
TRBV11-3	TRBD2	TRBJ2-1	NA	CASSLGLAGDSEQFF	TGTGCCAGCAGCCTGGGACTAGCGGGCGACAGTGAGCAGTTCTTC
TRBV29-1	TRBD2	TRBJ2-5	NA	CSVEDSGGQETQYF	TGCAGCGTTGAAGATTCGGGGGGACAAGAGACCCAGTACTTC
TRBV29-1	NA	TRBJ2-1	NA	CSVGAQMGYNEQFF	TGCAGCGTCGGGGCGCAGATGGGGTACAATGAGCAGTTCTTC
TRBV5-1	TRBD1	TRBJ2-3	few	CASSLLIGTQGADTQYF	TGCGCCAGCAGCTTGCTTATTGGGACTCAGGGGGCGGATACGCAGTATTTT
TRBV7-9	NA	TRBJ2-2	NA	CTSSTDPNTGELFF	TGTACCAGCAGTACGGACCCGAACACCGGGGAGCTGTTTTTT
TRBV4-1	NA	TRBJ1-1	NA	CASGQDPVVNTEAFF	TGCGCCAGCGGCCAAGACCCAGTAGTGAACACTGAAGCTTTCTTT
TRBV24-1	NA	TRBJ2-2	many	CATSEVWPTNTGELFF	TGTGCCACCAGTGAGGTTTGGCCTACGAACACCGGGGAGCTGTTTTTT
TRBV6-6	NA	TRBJ1-2	NA	CASSPEGGVRNYGHTF	TGTGCCAGCAGTCCTGAGGGGGGAGTGAGGAACTATGGCCACACCTTC
TRBV13	TRBD2	TRBJ2-3	once	CASSSPPGLANTDTQYF	TGTGCCAGCAGCTCGCCTCCGGGACTAGCGAATACCGATACGCAGTATTTT
TRBV6-1	TRBD2	TRBJ2-1	many	CASRSGDSYNEQFF	TGTGCCAGCAGAAGCGGGGACTCCTACAATGAGCAGTTCTTC
TRBV11-2	NA	TRBJ1-5	large	CASSYGTGGNQPQHF	TGTGCCAGCAGCTACGGGACGGGGGGCAATCAGCCCCAGCATTTT
TRBV11-2	NA	TRBJ1-1	NA	CASSSLGRHTEAFF	TGTGCCAGCAGCTCCCTCGGTCGACACACTGAAGCTTTCTTT
TRBV10-3	TRBD1	TRBJ1-5	once	CAISPRQGWDQPQHF	TGTGCCATCAGCCCCCGACAGGGGTGGGATCAGCCCCAGCATTTT
TRBV6-6	TRBD1	TRBJ2-5	NA	CTSRGMETQYF	TGTACCAGCAGGGGGATGGAGACCCAGTACTTC
TRBV11-2	NA	TRBJ2-1	NA	CARSLGTGNEQLF	TGTGCCAGGAGCTTAGGTACGGGGAATGAGCAGCTCTTC
TRBV29-1	NA	TRBJ2-6	medium-sized	CSVYGASSGANVLTF	TGCAGCGTTTATGGGGCAAGCTCTGGGGCCAACGTCCTGACTTTC
TRBV4-1	NA	TRBJ1-1	NA	CASSLGGGLATEAFF	TGCGCCAGCAGCCTCGGGGGGGGCTTGGCTACTGAAGCTTTCTTT
TRBV5-1	TRBD2	TRBJ2-2	NA	CARSGGQCNTGELFF	TGCGCCAGAAGCGGGGGGCAGTGTAACACCGGGGAGCTGTTTTTT
TRBV20-1	NA	TRBJ1-1	NA	CSDRDGGGPGSQAFF	TGCAGTGATAGAGATGGGGGGGGACCTGGGTCTCAAGCTTTCTTT
TRBV30	NA	TRBJ2-7	once	CAWSSTSWGLKQYF	TGTGCCTGGAGTTCAACTAGCTGGGGCCTTAAGCAGTACTTC
TRBV6-6	TRBD1	TRBJ1-5	NA	CASNPGDRGNQPQHF	TGTGCCAGCAACCCTGGGGACAGGGGAAATCAGCCCCAGCATTTT
TRBV5-6	NA	TRBJ1-5	once	CASSFQRFNSNQPQHF	TGTGCCAGCAGCTTCCAGAGGTTTAATAGCAATCAGCCCCAGCATTTT
TRBV29-1	TRBD1	TRBJ1-1	NA	CSVTGALNTEAFF	TGCAGCGTTACAGGGGCCCTGAACACTGAAGCTTTCTTT
TRBV29-1	NA	TRBJ2-7	few	CSVGVGGTSGEQYF	TGCAGCGTTGGGGTGGGTGGTACCTCTGGCGAGCAGTACTTC
TRBV20-1	NA	TRBJ2-7	NA	CSALSSNGRSSYEQYF	TGCAGTGCTCTTTCGAGTAACGGAAGGTCTTCCTACGAGCAGTACTTC
TRBV11-1	TRBD2	TRBJ2-1	NA	CASSPWTSGSNEQFF	TGTGCCAGCAGCCCTTGGACTAGCGGGAGCAATGAGCAGTTCTTC